This T cell receptor (beta chain) was captured in a study of CD8 T cells in Susac syndrome. Random hexamers were used to reverse transcribe about 0.5 to 1 ug of RNA. The TCR beta CDR3 was amplified by immunoSEQ multiplex PCR across 54 Vbeta, 13 Jbeta. One entry per CDR3 protein results from TCRdb running MiXCR on the immunoSEQ multiplex PCR reads. Of a few hundred thousand distinct CDR3 sequences listed, about 94% are singletons. CDR1 is MNHEY, CDR2 SVGAGI, per germline. This CDR3 has 19 amino acids. Trimming cost V 4 bases and J 5 bases; bases outside gene matches: 18. A remark on this clonotype: Its antigen is as yet unknown.

Study-level findings and limits: The study admitted that it had a relatively small number of individuals in its TCR sequencing and HLA analysis.

Sequencing of TCR beta was undertaken in CD8+ and CD4+ T cells derived from blood. TEMRA cells underwent FACS enrichment and CD8+ and CD4+ T cells underwent negative isolation. This TCR was recovered from a human donor with multiple sclerosis. This sequence joins TRBV6-5 and TRBJ2-2; TRBD2 matches at 8 bases. Sequenced input: CD8+ T cells from PBMCs. CDR3 residues: CASSFSHLAGPTRTGELFF. Here the CDR3 DNA reads TGTGCCAGCAGTTTTTCCCACTTAGCGGGACCGACTCGAACCGGGGAGCTGTTTTTT.